One and the same sample provided the 3 T cell receptor beta chains below, sequenced in a study of blood T cells in healthy people across ages. Through a sample-barcoded 5' primer and a J-beta primer mix, a second PCR was run for roughly 6 to 12 cycles. One entry per CDR3 protein, called by TCRdb with MiXCR from the 5' RACE reads. The sample lists about 780,000 distinct CDR3 sequences; approximately 67% were seen once. The specimen was blood. The receptors come from a man under 40 in good health.

V is TRBV20-1 and J is TRBJ2-1; 8 nucleotides align to TRBD2. The V gene end was trimmed by 3 bases and the J gene end by 11 bases; junction bases not matched to a gene: 18. Germline V CDR1 and CDR2: DFQATT, SNEGSKA (reference sequence). The CDR3 contains 16 residues. This CDR3 is CSASRPGLVSLGKQFF. As DNA, the CDR3 is TGCAGTGCTAGCCGGCCGGGACTAGTTTCTTTGGGTAAGCAGTTCTTC.

This clonotype appeared a few times. V is TRBV4-2 and J is TRBJ2-7; D is ambiguous. The J call may be wrong; the DNA end is better matched by TRBJ2-5. CDR3 length: 13 residues. Germline CDR1 is LGHNA and CDR2 is YNFKEQ. The CDR3 DNA is TGTGCCAGCAGCCGAACAGCCGAAGAGACCCAGTACTTC. This gives the protein CASSRTAEETQYF.

This chain connects TRBV2 to TRBJ2-3; D might be TRBD1 or TRBD2, each matching 5 bases. Germline loops: CDR1 SNHLY, CDR2 FYNNEI. V was cut by 6 bases and J by 1 base, with 14 bases left in between. This CDR3 has 15 residues. CDR3 sequence (DNA): TGTGCCAGCAGAAGGGGCGGGTCTGGCACAGATACGCAGTATTTT. This sequence encodes CASRRGGSGTDTQYF.